One and the same sample provided the 12 T cell receptor beta chains below, sequenced in a study of Ad26.COV2.S vaccination and SARS-CoV-2 variants. Sequencing used immunoSEQ multiplex PCR; TCRdb keeps in-frame clones, though not all of them. Among about 440,000 clones, approximately 90% were seen once, and the ten largest hold over 10%. Stated treatment: about 20 received Ad26.COV2.S at low or high dose, single or two shots; roughly five received placebo; per-sample allocation not given. On day 63 after the first injection, vaccine and placebo recipients gave samples. The sample was peripheral blood, taken in a trial of Ad26.COV2.S vaccine versus placebo. The receptors derive from a person aged 18-65 years who received the Ad26.COV2.S COVID-19 vaccine or a placebo.

The rearrangement links TRBV6-1 to TRBJ1-4; D unclear. The germline gives CDR1 MNHNS, CDR2 SASEGT. The CDR3 has 15 amino acids. Trimming left V 2 bases short and J 5 bases short, with 12 bases between. The CDR3 bases are TGTGCCAGCAGTGAACAAAGTTGGGCCAATGAAAAACTGTTTTTT. As protein: CASSEQSWANEKLFF.

J is TRBJ2-1 and V is TRBV6-4, with D unresolved. Trimming pared 2 bases from V and 10 bases from J, leaving 15 bases between. The CDR3 contains 14 residues. The V gene's germline CDR1 is MRHNA and CDR2 SNTAGT. In DNA, the CDR3 is TGTGCCAGCAGTGACCCACCCGGTCGAATCGAGCAGTTCTTC. It codes for CASSDPPGRIEQFF.

This clone was seen once. This chain connects TRBV6-5 to TRBJ2-7; D assignment may be TRBD1 or TRBD2 (6 bases each). CDR1 and CDR2 (germline): MNHEY, SVGAGI. This CDR3 has 10 amino acids. The CDR3 nucleotides are TGTGCATTGGGGGCGGGGGAGCAGTACTTC. Encoded protein: CALGAGEQYF.

This clone was counted a few times. V usage is TRBV30 and J usage is TRBJ1-6; D is ambiguous. Germline values: CDR1 GTSNPN, CDR2 SVGIG (reference sequence). V shed 4 bases and J shed 3 bases, with 4 bases lying between them. This CDR3 has 12 amino acids. The CDR3: CAWNIYNSPLHF. The CDR3 DNA follows: TGTGCCTGGAACATCTATAATTCACCCCTCCACTTT.

This clone turned up a few times. J is TRBJ1-6 and V is TRBV2; TRBD1 agrees at 8 bases. Germline trimming cut 5 bases from V and 10 bases from J; bases unmatched to any gene: 16. This CDR3 region has 17 residues. Germline lookup yields CDR1 SNHLY and CDR2 FYNNEI. The CDR3 DNA sequence: TGTGCCAGCAGTCCAGCCACCCTCGGACAGGGCCGGTCACCCCTCCACTTT. Residues: CASSPATLGQGRSPLHF. The variable domain in full, completed from reference TRBV2 and TRBJ1-6, reads EPEVTQTPSHQVTQMGQEVILRCVPISNHLYFYWYRQILGQKVEFLVSFYNNEISEKSEIFDDQFSVERPDGSNFTLKIRSTKLEDSAMYFCASSPATLGQGRSPLHFGNGTRLTVT.

This chain connects TRBV7-3 to TRBJ2-3; 9 bases are shared with TRBD2. The V segment lost 3 bases and the J segment 2 bases; nucleotides outside the gene matches: 3. This CDR3 has 15 residues. Germline assignment: CDR1 SGHTA and CDR2 FQGTGA. The CDR3 here is CASSFLAGTTDTQYF. DNA for the CDR3: TGTGCCAGCAGCTTCCTAGCGGGGACCACAGATACGCAGTATTTT.

This sequence joins TRBV18 and TRBJ2-2; no clear D. The CDR3 loop spans 12 amino acids. V was shortened by 5 bases and J by 4 bases, with 5 bases between the two germline ends. Germline V gene data show CDR1 as KGHSH and CDR2 as LQKENI. This CDR3 is CASSTATGELFF. The DNA for the CDR3 is TGTGCCAGCTCAACGGCCACCGGGGAGCTGTTTTTT.

This clone was seen only once. The chain carries TRBV28 and TRBJ1-5, with a weak D call TRBD1 (5 bases). V was shortened by 7 bases and J by 0 bases, with 22 bases between the two germline ends. This CDR3 has 18 amino acids. Per germline, CDR1 MDHEN and CDR2 SYDVKM. This CDR3 reads CASTPGGRVIDSNQPQHF. In nucleotides, the CDR3 is TGTGCCAGCACCCCGGGGGGAAGGGTGATTGATAGCAATCAGCCCCAGCATTTT.

The chain employs TRBV5-1 and TRBJ2-2, with D possibly matching TRBD1 (6 bases). Trimming removed 0 bases at V and 4 bases at J, with 13 bases between. The germline CDR1 and CDR2 sequences are SGHRS and YFSETQ. The CDR3 runs 16 residues. CDR3: CASSLETGGITGELFF. The CDR3 DNA reads TGCGCCAGCAGCTTGGAAACTGGGGGCATCACCGGGGAGCTGTTTTTT.

The chain links TRBV7-9 to TRBJ1-4; D is uncertain. V was trimmed by 5 bases and J by 1 base, leaving 11 bases between them. CDR3 length equals 15 residues. Germline values: CDR1 SEHNR, CDR2 FQNEAQ (reference sequence). This chain's CDR3 is CASSPVPVTNEKLFF. CDR3 nucleotide sequence: TGTGCCAGCAGCCCCGTGCCCGTAACTAATGAAAAACTGTTTTTT.

A single count supports this clone. The chain links TRBV15 to TRBJ1-5; TRBD1 is a possible D gene (6 bases). Trimming removed 7 bases from V and 3 bases from J, with 13 bases in between. The germline V gene has CDR1 LNHNV and CDR2 YYDKDF (reference sequence). This CDR3 is built from 14 residues. The chain's CDR3 is CATMPHRDNQPQHF. CDR3 nucleotide sequence: TGTGCCACCATGCCGCACAGGGACAATCAGCCCCAGCATTTT.

This clone occurred once. The V gene is TRBV19, the J gene TRBJ2-1; TRBD2 matches 9 bases. J was trimmed by 7 bases and V by 8 bases; bases with no gene match: 15. This CDR3 has 16 residues. Germline CDR1 is LNHDA and CDR2 is SQIVND (reference sequence). CDR3 sequence: CASDGRWREGRNEQFF. In DNA, the CDR3 is TGTGCCAGTGACGGTCGGTGGCGGGAGGGCCGGAATGAGCAGTTCTTC.